This TCR beta chain was sequenced for a study of shared clonotypes between healthy human individuals. Among the unsorted PBMC samples, replicate PCRs used around 0.3 ug DNA, 30,000 to 35,000 T cell genomes. Unsorted PBMC DNA was sequenced on ten immunoSEQ deep assay plates. Authors' processing steps: ImmunoSEQ output lacked quality scores and full-length reads, limiting matched filtering. Using immunoSEQ multiplex PCR, the repertoire was profiled, and TCRdb retains in-frame clones only, with some absent. The DNA gave D and trimming, while V, J and clone size come from that table. Found here are approximately 500,000 clones, approximately 78% of them singletons; the top ten hold more than 10%. A word on this clone: Its antigen is not identified.

Study-level points and caveats: What limited the represented genetic and exposure-history diversity was the small number of donors.

Germline V gene lookup returns CDR1 MNHNS and CDR2 SASEGT. The ends lost 1 base at V and 4 bases at J; junction bases unmatched: 7. The CDR3 is made up of 16 amino acids. This sequence joins TRBV6-1 and TRBJ1-1, with 9 bases fitting TRBD1. Input material: PBMCs. The receptor was isolated from a woman in her thirties or forties in good health. Some clones in this sample may be carry-over from other donors' samples. CDR3 bases: TGTGCCAGCAGTGAAGGGACAGGGGATCTGGCCACTGAAGCTTTCTTT. Protein product: CASSEGTGDLATEAFF.